These T cell receptor beta chains were read from a single sample in a study of blood T cells in healthy people across ages. MiXCR, applied by TCRdb to the 5' RACE reads, yields one record per CDR3 protein. The sample includes under 800,000 distinct CDR3 sequences, approximately 43% of them seen just once. Sequencing was done on a sample of blood. These receptor sequences come from a woman in her fifties or sixties in good health. The CDR3 runs from the conserved cysteine through the conserved F or W. Each record gives: J gene, V gene, D gene, clone size, CDR3 DNA, CDR3 protein. D genes are given only for firm matches. Expanded clones get a size class; other rows say once, few or many, or leave the size out.

TRBJ2-1,TRBV4-3,TRBD2,many,TGCGCCAGCAGCCAAGATGCTAGCGGGAGCTACAATGAGCAGTTCTTC,CASSQDASGSYNEQFF
TRBJ1-1,TRBV10-3,TRBD1,NA,TGTGCCATCAGTGCCGGGACAGGGGTTATGAACCCTGAAGCTTTCTTT,CAISAGTGVMNPEAFF
TRBJ1-2,TRBV29-1,TRBD1,NA,TGCAGCGCCCCCCAGGGGGACTATGGCTACACCTTC,CSAPQGDYGYTF
TRBJ2-5,TRBV7-2,TRBD2,NA,TGTGCCAGCAGCTTAGCTAGCGGGAGGGCCCGAGAGACCCAGTACTTC,CASSLASGRARETQYF
TRBJ2-3,TRBV27,NA,NA,TGTGCCAGCAGTTTATCGTATAGCACAGATACGCAGTATTTT,CASSLSYSTDTQYF
TRBJ2-1,TRBV7-9,TRBD1,few,TGTGCCAGCAGCTTTGGGACAGGGTCTATTGAGCAGTTCTTC,CASSFGTGSIEQFF
TRBJ1-2,TRBV28,NA,few,TGTGCCAGCAGTTTAGGGGCAGTCTATGGCTACACCTTC,CASSLGAVYGYTF
TRBJ1-4,TRBV5-1,NA,NA,TGCGCCAGCAGCCCAACCGGGACTGCCCAAGGTGAAAAACTGTTTTTT,CASSPTGTAQGEKLFF
TRBJ2-3,TRBV5-1,NA,NA,TGCGCCAGCAGCTTGCCTGGGAACACAGATACGCAGTATTTT,CASSLPGNTDTQYF
TRBJ2-1,TRBV4-2,NA,NA,TGTGCCAGCAGCCACGACTTGGGGAATGAGCAGTTCTTC,CASSHDLGNEQFF
TRBJ2-3,TRBV29-1,TRBD2,NA,TGCAGCGCTCGACATAGCGGGGGCGGGGATACGCAGTATTTT,CSARHSGGGDTQYF
TRBJ2-7,TRBV6-6,NA,NA,TGTGCCAGCAGGAAGCAGGGGAACGAGCAGTACTTC,CASRKQGNEQYF
TRBJ1-1,TRBV29-1,TRBD1,few,TGCAGCGTTTACAGGGCAGGGGGGAACACTGAAGCTTTCTTT,CSVYRAGGNTEAFF
TRBJ1-2,TRBV6-6,NA,NA,TGTGCCAGCAGTTACGCGGTCCGTTCAGGGGACGGCTACACCTTC,CASSYAVRSGDGYTF
TRBJ2-1,TRBV7-3,NA,NA,TGTGCCAGCACCCGAGGGGAGATAAGAAACTATGAGCAGTTCTTC,CASTRGEIRNYEQFF
TRBJ2-2,TRBV13,NA,NA,TGTGCCAGCAGCTACGACACTAACACCGGGGAGCTGTTTTTT,CASSYDTNTGELFF
TRBJ2-2,TRBV28,TRBD1,few,TGTGCCAGCAGCCGACTTAGGACAGGGAGAACCGGGGAGCTGTTTTTT,CASSRLRTGRTGELFF
TRBJ2-6,TRBV29-1,NA,few,TGCAGCGTTGAGGAGGGTTCTGGGGCCAACGTCCTGACTTTC,CSVEEGSGANVLTF
TRBJ1-6,TRBV27,NA,few,TGTGCCAGCAGTTTATTGGGCGGAAGCCGGCATCCCCTCCACTTT,CASSLLGGSRHPLHF
TRBJ2-3,TRBV20-1,TRBD2,many,TGCAGTGCTAGAGCGAACGGACTAGCGGGACGCACAGATACGCAGTATTTT,CSARANGLAGRTDTQYF
TRBJ2-3,TRBV12-3/TRBV12-4,TRBD1,NA,TGTGCCAGCACGCGGAGACAGGGGAGAGGAGATACGCAGTATTTT,CASTRRQGRGDTQYF
TRBJ2-5,TRBV20-1,TRBD1,NA,TGCAGTGCTAGACCCCCTGGCAGGGGGCAACAAGAGACCCAGTACTTC,CSARPPGRGQQETQYF
TRBJ1-2,TRBV12-3/TRBV12-4,NA,NA,TGTGCCAGCAGTCCCAGACATCCTCCGGACACTAACTATGGCCACACCTTC,CASSPRHPPDTNYGHTF
TRBJ2-3,TRBV20-1,NA,few,TGCAGTGCTAGAGGAGTGGGCCTCCCAGATACGCAGTATTTT,CSARGVGLPDTQYF
TRBJ2-1,TRBV27,NA,few,TGTGCCAGCAAGGACGCCTCCGGGACCTACCATGAGCAGTTCTTC,CASKDASGTYHEQFF
TRBJ2-7,TRBV9,TRBD2,few,TGTGCCAGCTGCGCCGGACTAGCGGAGCTCTACGAGCAGTACTTC,CASCAGLAELYEQYF
TRBJ1-4,TRBV20-1,NA,NA,TGCAGTGCTAAGACAGCTTTAGGTGAAAAACTGTTTTTT,CSAKTALGEKLFF
TRBJ2-7,TRBV5-5,NA,NA,TGTGCCAGCAGCTCACAGGGCCCGTTAAGCTCCTACAATGAGCAGTACTTC,CASSSQGPLSSYNEQYF
TRBJ1-1,TRBV7-8,TRBD1,once,TGTGCCAGCAGCTTCGGACAGGGAAACGCTGAAGCTTTCTTT,CASSFGQGNAEAFF
TRBJ2-2,TRBV5-1,TRBD2,few,TGCGCCAGCAGCTTGGCCAGCGGGGGGGCCACCGGGGAGCTGTTTTTT,CASSLASGGATGELFF
TRBJ1-4,TRBV18,NA,NA,TGTGCCAGCTCACCGTCCGGGACCGTAAATGAAAAACTGTTTTTT,CASSPSGTVNEKLFF
TRBJ2-7,TRBV7-9,NA,NA,TGTGCCAGCAGCCCCGGACAGTCCCTCTCCTACGAGCAGTACTTC,CASSPGQSLSYEQYF
TRBJ1-2,TRBV6-6,NA,NA,TGTGCCAGCAGCCCCGGCTCTTGGGGTACTAACTATGGCTACACCTTC,CASSPGSWGTNYGYTF
TRBJ2-1,TRBV7-3,TRBD1,NA,TGTGCCAGCAGCTTAGCTCCGGGACAGGGGGCGCGTGAGCAGTTCTTC,CASSLAPGQGAREQFF
TRBJ2-3,TRBV4-2,TRBD2,NA,TGTGCCCGCAGCCAAGGAGCGGGAGTGGGCACAGATACGCAGTATTTT,CARSQGAGVGTDTQYF
TRBJ2-7,TRBV28,NA,NA,TGTACCAGCAGTCTATCCATCTCCTACGAGCAGTACTTC,CTSSLSISYEQYF
TRBJ2-7,TRBV6-5,NA,NA,TGTGCCAGCAGCCCGGGCGGCAGCCCCTTAGCCTACGAGCAGTACTTC,CASSPGGSPLAYEQYF
TRBJ1-1,TRBV29-1,NA,few,TGCAGCGTTGACCGCTTGAACACTGAAGCTTTCTTT,CSVDRLNTEAFF
TRBJ2-7,TRBV2,NA,NA,TGTGCCAGCAGTGCTCTGGAGGTGGGCGAGCAGTACTTC,CASSALEVGEQYF
TRBJ1-5,TRBV20-1,TRBD1,NA,TGCAGTGCTCGCCGGGGACAGGGGGATCAGCCCCAGCATTTT,CSARRGQGDQPQHF
TRBJ2-5,TRBV7-3,NA,NA,TGTGCCAGCATCCTAGACAGGAGAAAGACCCAGTACTTC,CASILDRRKTQYF
TRBJ2-3,TRBV10-3,TRBD2,NA,TGTGCCATCAGTGGTAGCGGGAGTACAGATACGCAGTATTTT,CAISGSGSTDTQYF
TRBJ2-1,TRBV2,TRBD1,few,TGTGCCAGCAGCGGGACAGGGACCTACAATGAGCAGTTCTTC,CASSGTGTYNEQFF
TRBJ2-7,TRBV24-1,TRBD2,NA,TGTGCCACCAGGGATGCGGGAGCTCCCTACGAGCAGTACTTC,CATRDAGAPYEQYF
TRBJ1-5,TRBV7-3,TRBD1,NA,TGTGCCAGCAGCGCGACAGGGGGTTATCAGCCCCAGCATTTT,CASSATGGYQPQHF
TRBJ2-7,TRBV4-2,NA,many,TGTGCCAGCAGCTCTCAGGGACTCGGACGAGCCTACGAGCAGTACTTC,CASSSQGLGRAYEQYF
TRBJ2-5,TRBV29-1,NA,many,TGCAGCGTTGATCCGACGTACCAAGAGACCCAGTACTTC,CSVDPTYQETQYF
TRBJ1-4,TRBV28,NA,few,TGTGCCAGCAGTTTATCATGGCAGGGTGGCGAAAAACTGTTTTTT,CASSLSWQGGEKLFF
TRBJ2-3,TRBV14,TRBD2,NA,TGTGCCAGCAGCCAAGACCCGGGGGGAAGCACAGATACGCAGTATTTT,CASSQDPGGSTDTQYF
TRBJ2-7,TRBV7-3,NA,many,TGTGCCAGCAGCCCTCAGGGGTTCCACGAGCAGTACTTC,CASSPQGFHEQYF
TRBJ2-3,TRBV30,NA,NA,TGTGCCTGGAGTGGGACACACACAGATACGCAGTATTTT,CAWSGTHTDTQYF
TRBJ1-2,TRBV28,NA,NA,TGTGCCAGCAGTTTAAAAGTCACGGGATATGGCTACACCTTC,CASSLKVTGYGYTF
TRBJ2-4,TRBV10-3,TRBD1,few,TGTGCCATCAGTGCCCTCCCGGGACAGGGAGGAGACATTCAGTACTTC,CAISALPGQGGDIQYF
TRBJ2-7,TRBV28,NA,NA,TGTGCCAGCACCTCGCAAGGGTTGCGCGGGGAGCAGTACTTC,CASTSQGLRGEQYF
TRBJ1-1,TRBV6-5,NA,NA,TGTGCCAGCAGTTTCGCCACAGGGTTCGGTGAAGCTTTCTTT,CASSFATGFGEAFF
TRBJ2-7,TRBV6-5,NA,NA,TGTGCCAGCAGTTATAAGGCGGGGACAAGACCCTACGAGCAGTACTTC,CASSYKAGTRPYEQYF
TRBJ1-6,TRBV20-1,NA,many,TGCAGTGCTTGCCCAAATTCGTGTTATAATTCACCCCTCCACTTT,CSACPNSCYNSPLHF